These T cell receptor beta chains were read from a single sample in a study of CD8 T cells in Susac syndrome. TCRdb redid the calling of the immunoSEQ multiplex PCR reads with MiXCR, one entry per CDR3 protein. The sample lists approximately 150,000 distinct CDR3 sequences, around 94% seen once, with 0.075% to 0.1% in the top ten. The sample was CD4+ T cells from PBMCs. The receptor source for this set is a human donor in good health. The CDR3 runs from the conserved cysteine through the conserved F or W. The D gene is left open where the match is weak. Not all rows give a size; the values are once, few, many and, for expanded clones, a class.

J gene: TRBJ2-1; D gene: -; clone size: -; V gene: TRBV9; CDR3 protein: CASSVGTQYNEQFF; CDR3 DNA: TGTGCCAGCAGCGTTGGGACTCAATACAATGAGCAGTTCTTC
J gene: TRBJ2-7; D gene: -; clone size: -; V gene: TRBV20-1; CDR3 protein: CSARDPGTANYEQYF; CDR3 DNA: TGCAGTGCTAGAGATCCCGGGACCGCAAACTACGAGCAGTACTTC
J gene: TRBJ1-2; D gene: -; clone size: -; V gene: TRBV9; CDR3 protein: CASSFRPDPTRGGYTF; CDR3 DNA: TGTGCCAGCAGCTTTCGCCCGGACCCCACCCGGGGTGGCTACACCTTC
J gene: TRBJ1-2; D gene: -; clone size: few; V gene: TRBV18; CDR3 protein: CASSQDYGYTF; CDR3 DNA: TGTGCCAGCTCACAGGACTATGGCTACACCTTC
J gene: TRBJ2-1; D gene: TRBD2; clone size: -; V gene: TRBV5-4; CDR3 protein: CASSLAGTSGRPWDEQFF; CDR3 DNA: TGTGCCAGCAGCTTGGCGGGAACTAGCGGGAGGCCATGGGATGAGCAGTTCTTC
J gene: TRBJ1-1; D gene: -; clone size: -; V gene: TRBV5-4; CDR3 protein: CASSARQKGMNTEAFF; CDR3 DNA: TGTGCCAGCAGCGCCCGACAGAAAGGCATGAACACTGAAGCTTTCTTT
J gene: TRBJ2-7; D gene: TRBD1; clone size: -; V gene: TRBV2; CDR3 protein: CASSKTGLTYEQYF; CDR3 DNA: TGTGCCAGCAGCAAGACAGGGCTAACCTACGAGCAGTACTTC
J gene: TRBJ2-7; D gene: TRBD2; clone size: -; V gene: TRBV7-8; CDR3 protein: CASSSSGGVKQYF; CDR3 DNA: TGTGCCAGCAGCTCAAGCGGGGGGGTGAAGCAGTACTTC
J gene: TRBJ2-7; D gene: -; clone size: -; V gene: TRBV28; CDR3 protein: CASSSTLWPISYEQYF; CDR3 DNA: TGTGCCAGCAGTTCCACCTTGTGGCCCATCTCCTACGAGCAGTACTTC
J gene: TRBJ1-3; D gene: -; clone size: -; V gene: TRBV5-6; CDR3 protein: CASSLVGADSGNTIYF; CDR3 DNA: TGTGCCAGCAGCTTGGTAGGGGCCGACTCTGGAAACACCATATATTTT
J gene: TRBJ1-1; D gene: TRBD1; clone size: once; V gene: TRBV30; CDR3 protein: CAWSVLGQGKAFF; CDR3 DNA: TGTGCCTGGAGTGTACTGGGACAGGGAAAGGCTTTCTTT
J gene: TRBJ1-1; D gene: -; clone size: -; V gene: TRBV7-2; CDR3 protein: CASSSLGGNTEAFF; CDR3 DNA: TGTGCCAGCAGCTCCCTCGGTGGGAACACTGAAGCTTTCTTT
J gene: TRBJ2-1; D gene: TRBD2; clone size: -; V gene: TRBV30; CDR3 protein: CAGAGYEQFF; CDR3 DNA: TGTGCCGGAGCGGGATATGAGCAGTTCTTC
J gene: TRBJ2-5; D gene: TRBD2; clone size: -; V gene: TRBV7-9; CDR3 protein: CASTPGALAEETQYF; CDR3 DNA: TGTGCCAGCACCCCAGGGGCACTAGCGGAAGAGACCCAGTACTTC
J gene: TRBJ1-5; D gene: TRBD1; clone size: -; V gene: TRBV29-1; CDR3 protein: CSVGQGPHQPQHF; CDR3 DNA: TGCAGCGTTGGACAGGGTCCCCATCAGCCCCAGCATTTT
J gene: TRBJ2-7; D gene: TRBD2; clone size: -; V gene: TRBV6-4; CDR3 protein: CASSDSPSGGPIPSYEQYF; CDR3 DNA: TGTGCCAGCAGTGACTCGCCTAGCGGGGGACCTATTCCGTCTTACGAGCAGTACTTC
J gene: TRBJ1-5; D gene: -; clone size: -; V gene: TRBV30; CDR3 protein: CAWSTRDSNQPQHF; CDR3 DNA: TGTGCCTGGAGTACTCGGGACAGCAATCAGCCCCAGCATTTT
J gene: TRBJ2-7; D gene: TRBD2; clone size: -; V gene: TRBV10-3; CDR3 protein: CAISKREIMYEQYF; CDR3 DNA: TGTGCCATCAGCAAGCGGGAGATCATGTACGAGCAGTACTTC
J gene: TRBJ1-1; D gene: -; clone size: -; V gene: TRBV6-1; CDR3 protein: CASSDQMNTEAFF; CDR3 DNA: TGTGCCAGCAGTGACCAAATGAACACTGAAGCTTTCTTT
J gene: TRBJ1-1; D gene: -; clone size: -; V gene: TRBV7-9; CDR3 protein: CASSPSVSLEAFF; CDR3 DNA: TGTGCCAGCAGCCCCTCGGTGTCCCTTGAAGCTTTCTTT
J gene: TRBJ2-6; D gene: -; clone size: -; V gene: TRBV3-1; CDR3 protein: CATRGSGANVLTF; CDR3 DNA: TGTGCCACCAGAGGCTCTGGGGCCAACGTCCTGACTTTC
J gene: TRBJ2-7; D gene: TRBD2; clone size: -; V gene: TRBV19; CDR3 protein: CASSITSGSYEQYF; CDR3 DNA: TGTGCCAGTAGTATTACTAGCGGGAGCTACGAGCAGTACTTC
J gene: TRBJ2-1; D gene: TRBD2; clone size: -; V gene: TRBV5-1; CDR3 protein: CASSLDSGSGNEQFF; CDR3 DNA: TGCGCCAGCAGCTTGGATAGCGGGAGTGGGAATGAGCAGTTCTTC
J gene: TRBJ2-7; D gene: -; clone size: once; V gene: TRBV27; CDR3 protein: CASSLGGTRYEQYF; CDR3 DNA: TGTGCCAGCAGTTTGGGGGGCACGCGTTACGAGCAGTACTTC
J gene: TRBJ2-7; D gene: TRBD1; clone size: -; V gene: TRBV19; CDR3 protein: CASSAPGQSSYEQYF; CDR3 DNA: TGTGCCAGTAGTGCCCCGGGACAGAGCTCCTACGAGCAGTACTTC
J gene: TRBJ1-2; D gene: -; clone size: -; V gene: TRBV29-1; CDR3 protein: CSVEQGTRGYTF; CDR3 DNA: TGCAGCGTTGAACAGGGGACGCGTGGCTACACCTTC
J gene: TRBJ2-2; D gene: -; clone size: once; V gene: TRBV7-9; CDR3 protein: CASSPVSVGELFF; CDR3 DNA: TGTGCCAGCAGCCCCGTATCGGTCGGGGAGCTGTTTTTT
J gene: TRBJ1-3; D gene: -; clone size: -; V gene: TRBV20-1; CDR3 protein: CSARAGTEGNTIYF; CDR3 DNA: TGCAGTGCTAGAGCCGGGACGGAAGGAAACACCATATATTTT
J gene: TRBJ2-1; D gene: -; clone size: -; V gene: TRBV20-1; CDR3 protein: CSARDGAHNEQFF; CDR3 DNA: TGCAGTGCTAGAGACGGGGCTCACAATGAGCAGTTCTTC
J gene: TRBJ2-7; D gene: -; clone size: -; V gene: TRBV20-1; CDR3 protein: CSPRGGFYEQYF; CDR3 DNA: TGCAGTCCAAGGGGCGGGTTCTACGAGCAGTACTTC
J gene: TRBJ1-5; D gene: -; clone size: once; V gene: TRBV3-1; CDR3 protein: CASSQEVAQPQHF; CDR3 DNA: TGTGCCAGCAGCCAAGAGGTGGCTCAGCCCCAGCATTTT
J gene: TRBJ2-7; D gene: TRBD2; clone size: few; V gene: TRBV3-1; CDR3 protein: CASSPPGLAGAYEQYF; CDR3 DNA: TGTGCCAGCAGCCCTCCAGGACTAGCGGGAGCCTACGAGCAGTACTTC
J gene: TRBJ1-2; D gene: -; clone size: -; V gene: TRBV29-1; CDR3 protein: CSVRVGDHYGYTF; CDR3 DNA: TGCAGCGTGCGAGTGGGGGACCACTATGGCTACACCTTC
J gene: TRBJ2-7; D gene: TRBD1; clone size: once; V gene: TRBV6-5; CDR3 protein: CASSHRTGRYEQYF; CDR3 DNA: TGTGCCAGCAGTCACCGGACAGGAAGGTACGAGCAGTACTTC
J gene: TRBJ1-2; D gene: -; clone size: -; V gene: TRBV18; CDR3 protein: CASSPNSGQAYGYTF; CDR3 DNA: TGTGCCAGCTCACCAAATTCCGGACAAGCCTATGGCTACACCTTC
J gene: TRBJ2-1; D gene: TRBD2; clone size: -; V gene: TRBV29-1; CDR3 protein: CSARRGSNEQFF; CDR3 DNA: TGCAGCGCCCGGCGGGGGAGTAATGAGCAGTTCTTC
J gene: TRBJ1-1; D gene: -; clone size: -; V gene: TRBV28; CDR3 protein: CASSLRARGGTEAFF; CDR3 DNA: TGTGCCAGCAGTTTAAGGGCCAGGGGAGGCACTGAAGCTTTCTTT
J gene: TRBJ2-1; D gene: -; clone size: -; V gene: TRBV6-5; CDR3 protein: CASSYMPRTGNEQFF; CDR3 DNA: TGTGCCAGCAGTTACATGCCGCGAACGGGCAATGAGCAGTTCTTC
J gene: TRBJ1-1; D gene: TRBD1; clone size: -; V gene: TRBV12-3/TRBV12-4; CDR3 protein: CASRDRGGGTEAFF; CDR3 DNA: TGTGCCAGCAGAGACAGGGGAGGGGGGACTGAAGCTTTCTTT
J gene: TRBJ1-2; D gene: -; clone size: -; V gene: TRBV15; CDR3 protein: CATSLGRINYGYTF; CDR3 DNA: TGTGCCACCAGCTTGGGACGGATTAACTATGGCTACACCTTC
J gene: TRBJ1-3; D gene: -; clone size: -; V gene: TRBV3-1; CDR3 protein: CASSQDSRILNTIYF; CDR3 DNA: TGTGCCAGCAGCCAAGATTCTAGAATATTGAACACCATATATTTT
J gene: TRBJ2-3; D gene: TRBD1; clone size: -; V gene: TRBV18; CDR3 protein: CASSPRRQGQGDTQYF; CDR3 DNA: TGTGCCAGCTCACCCCGGCGACAGGGTCAAGGAGATACGCAGTATTTT
J gene: TRBJ1-1; D gene: -; clone size: -; V gene: TRBV14; CDR3 protein: CASSRFTTEAFF; CDR3 DNA: TGTGCCAGCAGCCGTTTCACCACTGAAGCTTTCTTT
J gene: TRBJ2-1; D gene: -; clone size: -; V gene: TRBV13; CDR3 protein: CASSSALGRGAYNEQFF; CDR3 DNA: TGTGCCAGCAGCTCCGCCCTTGGCAGGGGCGCCTACAATGAGCAGTTCTTC